This T cell receptor beta chain comes out of a study of T cell responses to AZD1222 COVID-19 vaccine. General study points: With two AZD1222 doses given, Spike-specific TCR breadth and depth both rose. Vaccine-associated CD4 TCRs spanned spike, dominant at 160-218 and 743-854. The donors showed a predominance of white British ancestry and of females, with possible underestimation of clonal diversity. The repertoires were collected only after the peak T cell response.

Here immunoSEQ multiplex PCR was the method, and the copy in TCRdb shows in-frame clones only, minus some. The table has 210,000 or so clones, roughly 94% seen once. A note on this clone: Its antigen remains unknown.

Germline assignment: CDR1 LNHDA and CDR2 SQIVND (reference sequence). The CDR3 contains 18 residues. Trimming removed 6 bases from V and 4 bases from J; junction bases left unmatched: 19. The source was peripheral blood, collected 28 days after the second dose of the MenACWY control vaccine. The chain couples TRBV19 to TRBJ1-1; 8 nucleotides match TRBD1. This TCR was sampled from an adult who received the MenACWY meningococcal vaccine as a control. The CDR3 nucleotides read TGTGCCAGTAGCAATCAGGGGACAGGTGGGGTATTGGGCACTGAAGCTTTCTTT. Protein sequence: CASSNQGTGGVLGTEAFF.